This T cell receptor beta chain emerged from a study of blood T cells in healthy people across ages. The people who gave samples were healthy Caucasians from Russia, aged roughly 6 to 90. Each sample gave at least 6.5 million isolated PBMCs. As regards this clonotype: Mismatch with germline at one junction end may stem from a read error.

Germline V gene data show CDR1 as MNHEY and CDR2 as SVGAGI. This CDR3 contains 14 residues. Primers used in a second PCR of about 6 to 11 cycles were a sample-barcoded 5' primer and a J-beta primer mix. MiXCR was run by TCRdb on the 5' RACE reads, yielding one entry per CDR3 protein. The sample records roughly 1.6 million distinct CDR3 sequences, roughly 30% being singletons. The chain carries TRBV6-5 and TRBJ1-2, with D perhaps matching TRBD1 (5 bases). The sequencing sample was made of blood. This TCR came from a woman under 40 in good health. Written as DNA, the CDR3 is TGTACCAGCAGTTACTCTGAGGGGAGTAAGGGCTACACCTTC. It codes for CTSSYSEGSKGYTF.